This T cell receptor beta chain emerged from a study of T cell responses to AZD1222 COVID-19 vaccine. The study, taken as a whole, reports: Unmutated variant regions are reportedly targeted by nearly half of spike-specific TCRs. A mostly white British donor set with more females was recruited, and clonal diversity was possibly underestimated.

TCRdb's copy holds only in-frame clones and misses some; the assay was immunoSEQ multiplex PCR. The repertoire includes under 150,000 clones, about nine tenths of them detected once, and 1.5% to 2% sits in the top ten. Germline assignment: CDR1 SGHNT and CDR2 YYREEE (reference sequence). Trimming shortened V by 1 base and J by 5 bases, and 12 bases separated the two germline ends. CDR3 length equals 14 residues. On this clone: What it binds is unknown.

The receptor comes from an adult who received the AZD1222 COVID-19 vaccine. Sequencing was performed on peripheral blood, taken 28 days after the second AZD1222 dose. The chain employs TRBV5-4 and TRBJ1-2; no firm D call. The CDR3 region has the DNA TGTGCCAGCAGCTTGAGGCTCAGTCGGTATGGCTACACCTTC. Protein sequence: CASSLRLSRYGYTF.